The 16 T cell receptor beta chains below come from one sample, sequenced in a study of T cells in localized non-small cell lung cancer. Produced via immunoSEQ multiplex PCR; TCRdb's table is partial and in-frame only. Found here are about 7,300 clones, under 25% of them singletons; the top ten hold 3.6%. The sequencing here drew on lung tumor tissue, taken before any cancer treatment. These receptors were collected from a man aged 40 to 70 with stage III squamous cell lung carcinoma.

This clone was observed a few times. CDR3 nucleotide sequence: TGTGCCAGCAGTGGCAAGGGGGGGAGCTATGGCTACACCTTC. Translating gives CASSGKGGSYGYTF. This chain uses TRBV6-8 with TRBJ1-2, with D possibly matching TRBD1 (6 bases). Germline V lookup: CDR1 MNHGY, CDR2 SAAAGT. The length of the CDR3 is 14 residues. V dropped 5 bases and J dropped 4 bases, with 14 bases sitting between them.

This clone was counted between two and nine times. For the CDR3, the DNA is TGTGCAAGTCGCTTTAGACACCTCAATCAGCCCCAGCATTTT. This gives the protein CASRFRHLNQPQHF. V gene TRBV12-2 combines with J gene TRBJ1-5; the table's D call, TRBD1, was not checked against the DNA. TRBV12-2 has pseudogene status. There are 14 residues in the CDR3.

The chain couples TRBV19 to TRBJ2-1; a possible D gene is TRBD1 (6 bases). CDR1 LNHDA and CDR2 SQIVND come from the germline V gene (reference sequence). Trimming pared 5 bases from V and 4 bases from J, leaving 15 bases between. The CDR3 covers 15 residues. The CDR3 sequence is CASSARLTGYNEQFF. The CDR3 nucleotides are TGTGCCAGTAGTGCCCGGTTGACAGGATACAATGAGCAGTTCTTC.

The chain uses TRBV19 and TRBJ2-6; tentative D call: TRBD1 (6 bases). The germline CDR1 and CDR2 sequences are LNHDA and SQIVND (reference sequence). The CDR3 extends over 15 amino acids. The ends were cut back, 5 bases at V and 2 bases at J, with 10 bases in the middle. CDR3 amino acids: CASSLQGPGANVLTF. The CDR3 DNA reads as TGTGCCAGTAGTCTACAGGGACCTGGGGCCAACGTCCTGACTTTC.

The sample holds one count of this clone. The rearrangement links TRBV5-1 to TRBJ2-7; TRBD2 matches 9 bases. Germline values: CDR1 SGHRS, CDR2 YFSETQ. V was pared by 2 bases and J by 0 bases, with 3 bases of the junction left unmatched. This CDR3 region has 15 residues. CDR3 in DNA: TGCGCCAGCAGCTTAGGACTAGCGTCCTCCTACGAGCAGTACTTC. Its translation is CASSLGLASSYEQYF.

The chain is built from TRBV11-3 and TRBJ2-3; possibly TRBD1 or TRBD2 for D (5 bases each). The CDR3 runs to 15 residues. V dropped 3 bases and J dropped 1 base, with 11 bases sitting between them. The germline V gene has CDR1 SGHNT and CDR2 YENEEA. The CDR3: CASSLWGIGTDTQYF. The CDR3 nucleotides read TGTGCCAGCAGCTTGTGGGGGATCGGCACAGATACGCAGTATTTT.

The J gene is TRBJ1-3, the V gene TRBV5-1; D is ambiguous. V was trimmed by 0 bases and J by 0 bases, leaving 13 bases between them. CDR1 is SGHRS and CDR2 is YFSETQ in the germline V gene. There are 17 residues in the CDR3. CDR3 DNA sequence: TGCGCCAGCAGCTTGGATGTGGCGGGGAGCTCTGGAAACACCATATATTTT. This gives the protein CASSLDVAGSSGNTIYF.

This clone was observed a handful of times. The J gene is TRBJ1-4, the V gene TRBV28; possible D gene TRBD1, 6 bases. This CDR3 spans 15 amino acids. Trimming shortened V by 6 bases and J by 2 bases, and 13 bases separated the two germline ends. Germline assignment: CDR1 MDHEN and CDR2 SYDVKM. This CDR3 reads CASRAQGTTNEKLFF. Written as DNA, the CDR3 is TGTGCCAGCAGAGCTCAGGGGACCACTAATGAAAAACTGTTTTTT.

Within the sample, this clone is medium-sized. J is TRBJ2-7 and V is TRBV11-3; D may match TRBD1 or TRBD2 (5 bases each). V lost 5 bases to trimming and J lost 3 bases, with 14 bases between them. Per germline, CDR1 SGHNT and CDR2 YENEEA. The CDR3 is made up of 14 amino acids. The CDR3 coding sequence is TGTGCCAGCAGCCCCCAGGTGGGGGTCTACGAGCAGTACTTC. Amino acids: CASSPQVGVYEQYF. Using reference TRBV11-3 and TRBJ2-7 for the parts outside the CDR3, the full variable domain is EAGVVQSPRYKIIEKKQPVAFWCNPISGHNTLYWYLQNLGQGPELLIRYENEEAVDDSQLPKDRFSAERLKGVDSTLKIQPAELGDSAVYLCASSPQVGVYEQYFGPGTRLTVT.

This clone was observed a handful of times. The chain combines TRBV28 with TRBJ2-6; no clear D. Germline CDR1 and CDR2: MDHEN and SYDVKM. V lost 2 bases and J 5 bases, leaving 7 bases between the germline ends. The CDR3 length is 14 residues. Here the CDR3 reads CASSLQAWANVLTF. The CDR3 nucleotides read TGTGCCAGCAGTTTACAGGCCTGGGCCAACGTCCTGACTTTC. The full variable domain, rest sourced from reference TRBV28 and TRBJ2-6, is DVKVTQSSRYLVKRTGEKVFLECVQDMDHENMFWYRQDPGLGLRLIYFSYDVKMKEKGDIPEGYSVSREKKERFSLILESASTNQTSMYLCASSLQAWANVLTFGAGSRLTVL.

This clone was seen only a few times. V gene TRBV11-3 combines with J gene TRBJ2-1, with 8 bases lining up with TRBD1. Germline assignment: CDR1 SGHNT and CDR2 YENEEA. J lost 6 bases, V lost 3 bases, and 7 bases had no gene match. This CDR3 has 15 amino acids. The CDR3 spells CASSFSRGRSNEQFF. The CDR3, as DNA: TGTGCCAGCAGCTTCAGCAGGGGGCGATCCAATGAGCAGTTCTTC.

This clone appeared a few times. This sequence joins TRBV9 and TRBJ1-2; 7 nucleotides align to TRBD1. CDR1 and CDR2 (germline): SGDLS, YYNGEE. This CDR3 is built from 13 residues. The trim removed 0 bases at V and 8 bases at J, leaving 4 bases unmatched. CDR3 protein: CASSVGQGWGYTF. The DNA of the CDR3 is TGTGCCAGCAGCGTAGGACAGGGATGGGGCTACACCTTC.

In its sample, this clone is medium-sized. The chain couples TRBV6-8 to TRBJ1-1; no clear D. There are 14 residues in the CDR3. Germline loops: CDR1 MNHGY, CDR2 SAAAGT. V dropped 5 bases and J dropped 0 bases, with 10 bases sitting between them. The CDR3 region has the DNA TGTGCCAGCAGTCTAGCCCGCATGAACACTGAAGCTTTCTTT. Its translation is CASSLARMNTEAFF.

CDR3 protein: CAWSSPAESSYNSPLHF. The CDR3 DNA reads TGTGCCTGGAGTTCGCCAGCCGAAAGCTCCTATAATTCACCCCTCCACTTT. The V gene is TRBV30, the J gene TRBJ1-6; D is uncertain. The CDR3 length is 17 residues. V was trimmed by 2 bases and J by 0 bases, leaving 14 bases between them. CDR1 and CDR2 from the germline V gene are GTSNPN and SVGIG (reference sequence).

As for this clone: At one boundary the junction diverges from the germline segment, which might be a read error. The chain couples TRBV6-8 to TRBJ2-7; 10 nucleotides agree with TRBD1. CDR3 size: 16 residues. Germline assignment: CDR1 MNHGY and CDR2 SAAAGT. CDR3 nucleotide sequence: TGTGCCATCAGTGGCACCGGGACAGGGGCACCATACGAGCAGTACTTC. It specifies CAISGTGTGAPYEQYF.

V is TRBV9 and J is TRBJ1-3; tentative D call: TRBD1 (5 bases). The germline V gene has CDR1 SGDLS and CDR2 YYNGEE. Trimming left V 1 base short and J 0 bases short, with 14 bases between. The CDR3 extends over 17 amino acids. CDR3 region: CASSVKVGEDSGNTIYF. The CDR3 DNA reads TGTGCCAGCAGCGTAAAAGTAGGGGAGGACTCTGGAAACACCATATATTTT.